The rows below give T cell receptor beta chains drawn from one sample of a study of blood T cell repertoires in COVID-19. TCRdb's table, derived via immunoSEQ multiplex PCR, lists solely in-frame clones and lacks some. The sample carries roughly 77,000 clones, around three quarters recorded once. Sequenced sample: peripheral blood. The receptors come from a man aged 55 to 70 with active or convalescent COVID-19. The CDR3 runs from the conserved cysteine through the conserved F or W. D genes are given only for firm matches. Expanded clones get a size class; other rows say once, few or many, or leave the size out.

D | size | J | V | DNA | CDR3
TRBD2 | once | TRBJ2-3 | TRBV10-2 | TGCGCCAGCAGGTGGAGCGCGGGGGGGCCCGCAGATACGCAGTATTTT | CASRWSAGGPADTQYF
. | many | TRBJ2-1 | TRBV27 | TGTGCCAGCAGTTTCAAGCAGGACAGCAATGAGCAGTTCTTC | CASSFKQDSNEQFF
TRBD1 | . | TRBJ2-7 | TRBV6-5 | TGTGCCAGCAGCCGCCCGGGACAGCGAGGCGAGCAGTACTTC | CASSRPGQRGEQYF
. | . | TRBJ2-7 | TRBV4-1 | TGCGCCAGCAGCCAAGTCGTGGGGGCATCCTACGAGCAGTACTTC | CASSQVVGASYEQYF
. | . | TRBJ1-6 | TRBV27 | TGTGCCAGCAGTGGGGGGGATTTCGATTCACCCCTCCACTTT | CASSGGDFDSPLHF
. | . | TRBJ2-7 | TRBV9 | TGTGCCAGCAGCCCCATAGCGTCCCTTGGCTACGAGCAGTACTTC | CASSPIASLGYEQYF
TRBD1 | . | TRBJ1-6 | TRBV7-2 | TGTGCCAGCAGCTTGGGACAGGTAACAAGTTCACCCCTCCACTTT | CASSLGQVTSSPLHF
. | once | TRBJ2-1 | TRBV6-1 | TGTGCCAGCAGTGAATTTAGCGGTAGCTCCTACAATGAGCAGTTCTTC | CASSEFSGSSYNEQFF
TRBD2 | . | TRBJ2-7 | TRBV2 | TGTGCCAGCAGTGACCCCGGATCTTGGACTAGCGGGGCCGAGAGCTCCTACGAGCAGTACTTC | CASSDPGSWTSGAESSYEQYF
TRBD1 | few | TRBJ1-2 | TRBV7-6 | TGTGCCAGCAGCTTAGGGACAGGCTATGGCTACACCTTC | CASSLGTGYGYTF
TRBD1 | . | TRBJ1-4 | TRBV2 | TGTGCCAGCAGGCTCAACAGGGGGGACTATGAAAAACTGTTTTTT | CASRLNRGDYEKLFF
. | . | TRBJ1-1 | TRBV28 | TGTGCCAGCAGTCCATGGTGGGCCGGGACTCCTGGATTT | CASSPWWAGTPGF
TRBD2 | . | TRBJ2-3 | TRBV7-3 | TGTGCCAGCAGCGCCACCTCTGGCGGGGGGAACACAGATACGCAGTATTTT | CASSATSGGGNTDTQYF
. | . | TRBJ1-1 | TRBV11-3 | TGTGCCAGCAGCTTATACTCTAACACTGAAGCTTTCTTT | CASSLYSNTEAFF
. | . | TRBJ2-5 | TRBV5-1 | TGCGCCAGCAGCTTGGCGTTGCAAGAGACCCAGTACTTC | CASSLALQETQYF
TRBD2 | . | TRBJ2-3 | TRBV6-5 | TGTGCCAGCAGTTACTCGTTAACTAGCGGGGGAGATACGCAGTATTTT | CASSYSLTSGGDTQYF
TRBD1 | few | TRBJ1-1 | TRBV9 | TGTGCCAGCAGCGTAGCGGACAGGATTAACACTGAAGCTTTCTTT | CASSVADRINTEAFF
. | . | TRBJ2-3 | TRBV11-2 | TGTGCCAGCAGCTTACCAGGTTTGGATACGCAGTATTTT | CASSLPGLDTQYF
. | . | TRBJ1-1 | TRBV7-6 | TGTGCCAGCAAGCGGGACATGAACACTGAAGCTTTCTTT | CASKRDMNTEAFF
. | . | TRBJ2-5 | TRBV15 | TGTGCCACCAGCAGGGCCTTACGGGAAGAGACCCAGTACTTC | CATSRALREETQYF
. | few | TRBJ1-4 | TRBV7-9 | TGTGCCAGCAGCATCGGGACCGGGGGTGAAAAACTGTTTTTT | CASSIGTGGEKLFF
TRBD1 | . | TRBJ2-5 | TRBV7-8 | TGTGCCAGCAGCTTCGCCGGGACAGGGGATGAGACCCAGTACTTC | CASSFAGTGDETQYF
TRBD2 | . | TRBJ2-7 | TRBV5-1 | TGCGCCAGCAGCTTGGCAGCGGGGACCTACGAGCAGTACTTC | CASSLAAGTYEQYF
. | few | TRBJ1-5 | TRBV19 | TGTGCCAGTAGTACAAGACAGCCCGATCAGCCCCAGCATTTT | CASSTRQPDQPQHF
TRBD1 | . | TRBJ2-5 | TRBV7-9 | TGTGCCAGCAGCATAGGACAGGGTTTTCAAGAGACCCAGTACTTC | CASSIGQGFQETQYF
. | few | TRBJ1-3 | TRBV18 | TGTGCCAGCTCACCGAATCAAGGGGAGGTCTCTGGAAACACCATATATTTT | CASSPNQGEVSGNTIYF
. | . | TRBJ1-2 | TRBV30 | TGTGCCTGGACCAGGGATCCGGGGGGCTATGGCTACACCTTC | CAWTRDPGGYGYTF
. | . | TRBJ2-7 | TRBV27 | TGTGCCAGCAGCCCATACACCTTCGGGGACTCCTACGAGCAGTACTTC | CASSPYTFGDSYEQYF
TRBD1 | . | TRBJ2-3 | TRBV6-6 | TGTGCCACCACGCCAGGGGGAGGCACAGATACGCAGTATTTT | CATTPGGGTDTQYF
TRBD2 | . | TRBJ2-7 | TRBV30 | TGTGCCTGGACTGGCCCGGGGGGGACCTACGAGCAGTACTTC | CAWTGPGGTYEQYF
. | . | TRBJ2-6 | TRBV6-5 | TGTGCCAGCAGGGAGGTTTTCTCTGGGGCCAACGTCCTGACTTTC | CASREVFSGANVLTF
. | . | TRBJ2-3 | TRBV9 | TGTGCCAGCAGCGTAGTGGAGCCCCCAGATACGCAGTATTTT | CASSVVEPPDTQYF
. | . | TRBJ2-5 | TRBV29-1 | TGCAGCGGCACAGGGTATGAAGGCCAAGAGACCCAGTACTTC | CSGTGYEGQETQYF
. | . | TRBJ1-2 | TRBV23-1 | TGCGCCAGCAGTCTTGGACAAAAGTATAACTATGGCTACACCTTC | CASSLGQKYNYGYTF
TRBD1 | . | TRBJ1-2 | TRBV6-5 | TGTGCCAGCAGTTATTCTTTCTGGACAGGAAATACCTTC | CASSYSFWTGNTF
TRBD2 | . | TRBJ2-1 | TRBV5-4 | TGTGCCAGCAGCTTTTCGTTAGATAGCGGGGTTTCCTACAATGAGCAGTTCTTC | CASSFSLDSGVSYNEQFF
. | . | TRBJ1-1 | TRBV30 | TGTGCCTGGAGTGTATTCAGGGCAGACCGCCGGTTT | CAWSVFRADRRF
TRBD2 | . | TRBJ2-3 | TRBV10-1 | TGCGCCAGCAGTGGACCCCAGCGGGGGGATACAGATACGCAGTATTTT | CASSGPQRGDTDTQYF
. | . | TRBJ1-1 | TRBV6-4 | TGTGCCAGCAGTTCAGTCATGAACACTGAAGCTTTCTTT | CASSSVMNTEAFF
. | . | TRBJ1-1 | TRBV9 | TGTGCCAGCAGCGTAGCTCCGGGTCCCAAAGGCGCTGAAGCTTTCTTT | CASSVAPGPKGAEAFF
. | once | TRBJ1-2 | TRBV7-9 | TGTGCCAGCAGCTCGGACAGCTACTATGGCTACACCTTC | CASSSDSYYGYTF
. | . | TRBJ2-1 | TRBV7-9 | TGTGCCAGCAGCCACGGACAGTACAATGAGCAGTTCTTC | CASSHGQYNEQFF
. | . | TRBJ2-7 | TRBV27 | TGTGCCAGCAGTCGCCCGGGACTCTCCTACGAGCAGTACTTC | CASSRPGLSYEQYF
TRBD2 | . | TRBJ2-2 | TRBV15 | TGTGCCACCAGCAAGCGGGGTGTGGCCGGGGAGCTGTTTTTT | CATSKRGVAGELFF
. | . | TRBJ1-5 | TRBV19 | TGTGCCAGTAGTATAGAGGGCACCGGCGTCGGGCCCCAGCATTTT | CASSIEGTGVGPQHF